This T cell receptor beta chain emerged from a study of blood T cells in healthy people across ages. The second PCR ran roughly 7 to 12 cycles with a sample-barcoded 5' primer and J-beta primers. TCRdb ran MiXCR on the 5' RACE reads and lists one entry per CDR3 protein. The sample shows 720,000 or so distinct CDR3 sequences, approximately 40% of them seen only once. V dropped 4 bases and J dropped 7 bases, with 16 bases sitting between them. The CDR3 loop spans 14 amino acids. Germline loops: CDR1 MDHEN, CDR2 SYDVKM. Study observations and caveats: The unknown donor CMV status may have confounded expanded clonotype changes.

With respect to this clonotype: The antigen is not known.

This chain joins TRBV28 and TRBJ1-2; D remains unclear. Sample: blood. The sequence came from a man older than 75 in good health. This CDR3 is CASSSQPSGCGYTF. The CDR3 DNA reads TGTGCCAGCAGTTCCCAACCTTCTGGTTGTGGCTACACCTTC.